This entry lists 10 T cell receptor beta chains sequenced from one sample in a study of blood T cell repertoires in COVID-19. TCRdb's copy holds only in-frame clones and misses some; the assay was immunoSEQ multiplex PCR. The profile covers about 360,000 clones, with 81% appearing a single time and around 1.1% taken by the ten largest. Sequencing was carried out using peripheral blood. The receptors derive from a human donor with acute or convalescent COVID-19. The donor label of this sample is uncertain.

The genes are TRBV5-5 and TRBJ1-6; 7 nucleotides align to TRBD1. After removal of 4 bases from V and 5 bases from J, the junction contained 3 bases not matched to a gene. This CDR3 region has 14 residues. CDR1 and CDR2 (germline): SGHKS, YYEKEE (reference sequence). The chain's CDR3 is CASSRGTDNSPLHF. The CDR3 DNA reads as TGTGCCAGCAGCCGAGGGACAGATAATTCACCCCTCCACTTT.

This clone showed up just once. The V gene is TRBV6-6, the J gene TRBJ1-6, with TRBD1 identical over 8 bases. The V segment lost 7 bases and the J segment 6 bases; nucleotides outside the gene matches: 5. From germline, CDR1 is MNHNY and CDR2 SVGAGI (reference sequence). The length of the CDR3 is 14 residues. The CDR3 bases are TGTGCCAGCACTTATGACAGGGGTAATTCACCCCTCCACTTT. Its protein is CASTYDRGNSPLHF.

The rearrangement links TRBV4-1 to TRBJ1-2; no firm D call. The CDR3 runs to 15 residues. Germline loops: CDR1 MGHRA, CDR2 YSYEKL. V shed 5 bases and J shed 8 bases, with 21 bases lying between them. DNA of the CDR3: TGCGCCAGCAGCGACGGGATAACAGATTTCGGAGGCTACACCTTC. Its protein product is CASSDGITDFGGYTF.

The chain recombines TRBV29-1 with TRBJ2-7; 7 bases are a match to TRBD2. CDR1 is SQVTM, CDR2 ANQGSEA, per germline. The CDR3 consists of 15 residues. V trimming: 6 bases; J trimming: 0 bases; junction bases outside the gene matches: 11. The CDR3 coding sequence is TGCAGCGTCGGGCGGGGAGGGATTAGCTCCTACGAGCAGTACTTC. Translating gives CSVGRGGISSYEQYF.

The chain has TRBV30 and TRBJ1-1; D is possibly TRBD1 (6 bases). The V end lost 4 bases, the J end lost 7 bases, and 13 bases lay between the germline ends. The length of the CDR3 is 12 residues. From germline, CDR1 is GTSNPN and CDR2 SVGIG (reference sequence). CDR3 sequence (DNA): TGTGCCTGGACGGGAGGGGGAATTGAAGCTTTCTTT. This sequence encodes CAWTGGGIEAFF.

The V call is TRBV9, the J call TRBJ1-2; D not certain. Germline CDR1 reads SGDLS; CDR2 reads YYNGEE. The CDR3 extends over 13 amino acids. V was pared by 3 bases and J by 8 bases, with 14 bases between. The CDR3 reads CASSDGESWGYTF. Here the CDR3 DNA reads TGTGCCAGCAGCGACGGGGAGTCGTGGGGCTACACCTTC.

The J gene is TRBJ2-7, the V gene TRBV30; TRBD1 is a possible D gene (6 bases). Looked up from germline, CDR1 is GTSNPN and CDR2 is SVGIG (reference sequence). The ends were cut back, 6 bases at V and 0 bases at J, with 15 bases in the middle. This CDR3 spans 14 amino acids. The CDR3 nucleotides are TGTGCCTGTCAGAGACAGGAGCCCTCCTACGAGCAGTACTTC. Residues: CACQRQEPSYEQYF.

CDR3 sequence reads: CSGLARETQYF. The CDR3 nucleotides read TGCAGCGGACTAGCTCGGGAGACCCAGTACTTC. The chain employs TRBV20-1 and TRBJ2-5; TRBD2 matches at 8 bases. This CDR3 is 11 amino acids long. The germline CDR1 and CDR2 sequences are DFQATT and SNEGSKA (reference sequence).

V usage is TRBV18 and J usage is TRBJ2-6, with D perhaps matching TRBD2 (6 bases). V was clipped by 2 bases and J by 1 base, with 12 bases between them. CDR1 and CDR2 from the germline V gene are KGHSH and LQKENI. This CDR3 region has 17 residues. The CDR3 nucleotides are TGTGCCAGCTCACCAGCTGGGACTTTTTCTGGGGCCAACGTCCTGACTTTC. Translation gives CASSPAGTFSGANVLTF.

V and J are TRBV5-1 and TRBJ2-2, with D unclear. Germline-derived CDR1 and CDR2 are SGHRS and YFSETQ. There are 14 residues in the CDR3. V was trimmed by 1 base and J by 6 bases, leaving 10 bases between them. CDR3 region: CASSLMGSPGELFF. CDR3 bases: TGCGCCAGCAGCTTGATGGGTAGCCCCGGGGAGCTGTTTTTT.